The rows below give T cell receptor beta chains drawn from one sample of a study of shared clonotypes between healthy human individuals. Measured with immunoSEQ multiplex PCR; TCRdb has only the in-frame clones, and not every one. Of some 2,000,000 clones detected, around 96% appear once; the ten largest clones hold roughly 1%. The sample was naive CD8+ T cells sorted from blood. These receptors all stem from a man aged 18 to 35 in good health. CDR3s include the opening cysteine and the closing phenylalanine or tryptophan. Fields, in order: V gene, J gene, D gene, clone size, CDR3 protein, CDR3 DNA. D genes are given only for firm matches. Rows give clone size only sometimes, using once, few, many, or a class for an expanded clone.

TRBV4-3	TRBJ2-1	-	-	CASSQGGSSYNEQFF	TGCGCCAGCAGCCAAGGGGGTAGCTCCTACAATGAGCAGTTCTTC
TRBV28	TRBJ1-1	-	few	CASSTNTEAFF	TGTGCCAGCAGTACGAACACTGAAGCTTTCTTT
TRBV13	TRBJ2-7	TRBD1	-	CASSLGQANEQYF	TGTGCCAGCAGCTTGGGACAGGCCAACGAGCAGTACTTC
TRBV10-2	TRBJ2-1	-	-	CASSDGSGGSYNEQFF	TGCGCCAGCAGTGATGGCAGCGGAGGCTCCTACAATGAGCAGTTCTTC
TRBV5-1	TRBJ1-4	-	once	CASSLTRATNEKLFF	TGCGCCAGCAGCTTGACGCGGGCAACTAATGAAAAACTGTTTTTT
TRBV4-3	TRBJ1-2	TRBD1	-	CASSQGGGGARGYTF	TGCGCCAGCAGCCAAGGCGGAGGGGGCGCCCGGGGCTACACCTTC
TRBV2	TRBJ2-7	-	-	CASGLGVPPKEQYF	TGTGCCAGCGGGCTCGGAGTCCCCCCAAAGGAGCAGTACTTC
TRBV29-1	TRBJ2-3	TRBD1	-	CSVLGRQGPDTQYF	TGCAGCGTTCTAGGGAGACAGGGCCCAGATACGCAGTATTTT
TRBV4-3	TRBJ2-1	TRBD1	-	CASSQGTGYNEQFF	TGCGCCAGCAGCCAAGGGACAGGGTACAATGAGCAGTTCTTC
TRBV18	TRBJ2-3	-	-	CASSPENTDTQYF	TGTGCCAGCTCACCGGAAAACACAGATACGCAGTATTTT
TRBV4-3	TRBJ2-3	-	-	CASSQEWGVDTQYF	TGCGCCAGCAGCCAAGAATGGGGAGTAGATACGCAGTATTTT
TRBV7-9	TRBJ2-5	-	-	CASSYELRGAPPRQETQYF	TGTGCCAGCAGCTATGAGCTGAGGGGGGCCCCCCCCCGACAAGAGACCCAGTACTTC
TRBV19	TRBJ2-1	TRBD2	-	CASSILGLASYNEQFF	TGTGCCAGTAGTATACTGGGACTAGCGTCGTACAATGAGCAGTTCTTC
TRBV11-2	TRBJ2-1	-	few	CASTYPDNEQFF	TGTGCCAGCACCTACCCGGACAATGAGCAGTTCTTC
TRBV7-2	TRBJ1-5	-	-	CASSDRPSRSNQPQHF	TGTGCCAGCAGCGACCGTCCTTCACGGAGCAATCAGCCCCAGCATTTT
TRBV27	TRBJ2-7	-	-	CASSLSGKGGEQYF	TGTGCCAGCAGTTTATCTGGGAAGGGTGGCGAGCAGTACTTC
TRBV13	TRBJ2-5	TRBD2	once	CASSLTTSGFRETQYF	TGTGCCAGCAGCTTAACTACTAGCGGGTTTCGGGAGACCCAGTACTTC
TRBV19	TRBJ2-7	TRBD1	-	CASSASGTGGYEQYF	TGTGCCAGTAGTGCCTCCGGGACAGGGGGTTACGAGCAGTACTTC
TRBV11-2	TRBJ1-3	-	-	CASSQYGNTIYF	TGTGCCAGCAGCCAGTATGGAAACACCATATATTTT
TRBV5-4	TRBJ2-7	-	-	CASSLFGLGINEQYF	TGTGCCAGCAGCTTGTTCGGTCTGGGGATCAACGAGCAGTACTTC
TRBV7-9	TRBJ2-7	-	-	CAIGGQSSYEQYF	TGTGCCATTGGGGGCCAAAGCTCCTACGAGCAGTACTTC
TRBV27	TRBJ2-7	TRBD2	-	CASRTSGVTYEQYF	TGTGCCAGCAGGACTAGCGGGGTAACCTACGAGCAGTACTTC
TRBV5-1	TRBJ1-1	-	-	CASSAGPGRLNTEAFF	TGCGCCAGCAGCGCAGGCCCGGGCCGATTGAACACTGAAGCTTTCTTT